The following is a T cell receptor beta chain sequence with its context. The data stem from a study of blood T cell repertoires in COVID-19. Study in general: Acute-phase and convalescent COVID-19 samples originated in the United States, Italy and Spain.

The ends were cut back, 5 bases at V and 5 bases at J, with 6 bases in the middle. The CDR3 extends over 11 amino acids. Germline lookup yields CDR1 MDHEN and CDR2 SYDVKM. As originally analysed: Amplification from reference gene primers served as the basis for estimated nucleated cell counts. Clones were sequenced by immunoSEQ multiplex PCR, and TCRdb holds only the in-frame ones, with some missing. V, J and clone size were drawn from that table, and D and trimming were deduced from the DNA. The sample yields 100,000 to 150,000 clones, more than 70% seen once. The sequencing sample was made of peripheral blood. This clonotype was sampled from a man aged 50 or older with acute or convalescent COVID-19. The V gene is TRBV28, the J gene TRBJ1-1, with D unresolved. The CDR3 spells CASSPTTEAFF. The CDR3 DNA sequence: TGTGCCAGCAGTCCGACTACTGAAGCTTTCTTT. The whole variable domain, remainder taken from reference TRBV28 and TRBJ1-1, is DVKVTQSSRYLVKRTGEKVFLECVQDMDHENMFWYRQDPGLGLRLIYFSYDVKMKEKGDIPEGYSVSREKKERFSLILESASTNQTSMYLCASSPTTEAFFGQGTRLTVV.